This TCR beta chain is drawn from a study of glioma-infiltrating T cells. Amplification of TCR alpha and beta CDR3 regions from RNA used iRepertoire nested multiplex PCR. Using its own MiXCR run on the multiplex PCR reads, TCRdb lists one record per CDR3 protein. The sample shows roughly 130,000 distinct CDR3 sequences, more than 20% of them seen only once. The CDR3 loop spans 15 amino acids. The germline V gene has CDR1 SGHTA and CDR2 FQGNSA. V was shortened by 6 bases and J by 2 bases, with 14 bases between the two germline ends. This clonotype was seen a few times. The receptor was isolated from a human donor with low-grade glioma or glioblastoma, undergoing nonglioma brain surgery, or in good health (not recorded which). Sequencing was carried out using glioma tissue, nonneoplastic brain tissue, or PBMCs (not recorded which). The V gene is TRBV7-2, the J gene TRBJ2-1, with D possibly matching TRBD1 (6 bases). This chain's CDR3 is CASSSRQATYNEQFF. The DNA for the CDR3 is TGTGCCAGCAGTTCACGACAGGCTACCTACAATGAGCAGTTCTTC.